The 9 T cell receptor beta chains below were found in one sample sequenced in a study of T cell repertoires in cytomegalovirus infection. Antigens of these TCRs are unknown. TCRdb called the reads again in MiXCR, with one record for every CDR3 protein. This table holds about 100,000 distinct CDR3 sequences, roughly two fifths found once. The sequencing used CD8+ T cells from cultured PBMCs, collected from culture after CMV antigen stimulation. These receptors all stem from a human donor in good health (CMV status not recorded). Some clones in this sample may be carry-over from other donors' samples.

This clonotype was detected a few times. The chain has TRBV6-5 and TRBJ1-6, with TRBD1 matching 7 bases. Germline trimming cut 5 bases from V and 6 bases from J; bases unmatched to any gene: 10. Germline V gene sequence: CDR1 MNHEY, CDR2 SVGAGI. The CDR3 sequence is 16 residues long. The CDR3 nucleotides are TGTGCCAGCAGTCACATAGGGGGCGTACTTAATTCACCCCTCCACTTT. Translated, it gives CASSHIGGVLNSPLHF.

J is TRBJ2-7 and V is TRBV15; perhaps D is TRBD1 or TRBD2 (5 bases each). The V gene lost 0 bases and the J gene lost 3 bases, with 15 bases spanning the gap. Germline V lookup: CDR1 LNHNV, CDR2 YYDKDF (reference sequence). The CDR3 has 16 amino acids. This CDR3 reads CATSRDGGPAIYEQYF. CDR3 in DNA: TGTGCCACCAGCAGAGATGGGGGACCAGCCATCTACGAGCAGTACTTC. Together with reference TRBV15 and TRBJ2-7, the CDR3 gives the full variable domain: DAMVIQNPRYQVTQFGKPVTLSCSQTLNHNVMYWYQQKSSQAPKLLFHYYDKDFNNEADTPDNFQSRRPNTSFCFLDIRSPGLGDTAMYLCATSRDGGPAIYEQYFGPGTRLTVT.

The chain uses TRBV5-6 and TRBJ2-2; D gene ambiguous. This CDR3 region has 14 residues. Germline CDR1 and CDR2: SGHDT and YYEEEE. Trimming took off 4 bases at V and 6 bases at J, with 13 bases between the two ends. In DNA, the CDR3 is TGTGCCAGCAGCCCCTATGTGGGCGCCGGGGAGCTGTTTTTT. Protein product: CASSPYVGAGELFF. The complete variable domain, with remaining parts taken from reference TRBV5-6 and TRBJ2-2, reads DAGVTQSPTHLIKTRGQQVTLRCSPKSGHDTVSWYQQALGQGPQFIFQYYEEEERQRGNFPDRFSGHQFPNYSSELNVNALLLGDSALYLCASSPYVGAGELFFGEGSRLTVL.

This chain uses TRBV4-1 with TRBJ1-6; D not certain. The CDR3 has 15 amino acids. V was shortened by 3 bases and J by 10 bases, with 16 bases between the two germline ends. Germline CDR1 reads MGHRA; CDR2 reads YSYEKL. CDR3 coding DNA: TGCGCCAGCAGCCATGGGCCGGACGACGGCTCACCCCTCCACTTT. It encodes CASSHGPDDGSPLHF.

The V call is TRBV19, the J call TRBJ2-1, with D perhaps matching TRBD1 or TRBD2 (5 bases each). The germline V and J ends were trimmed by 9 bases and 10 bases, with 16 bases remaining between them. The CDR3 covers 12 residues. CDR1 LNHDA and CDR2 SQIVND come from the germline V gene (reference sequence). The CDR3 spells CASRVGVGEQFF. The CDR3 region has the DNA TGTGCCAGCCGAGTGGGGGTTGGGGAGCAGTTCTTC.

In its sample, this clonotype was seen a few times. The rearrangement joins TRBV2 to TRBJ2-7; 7 nucleotides match TRBD2. V trimming: 3 bases; J trimming: 2 bases; junction bases outside the gene matches: 4. Germline CDR1 is SNHLY and CDR2 is FYNNEI. The CDR3 covers 14 residues. In nucleotides, the CDR3 is TGTGCCAGCAGTGAGGGTCTAGCGGCCTACGAGCAGTACTTC. Protein: CASSEGLAAYEQYF.

The CDR3 here is CASSLFFTGLSGGYTF. As DNA, the CDR3 is TGTGCCAGCAGTTTATTTTTTACAGGGCTCTCAGGTGGCTACACCTTC. The chain links TRBV28 to TRBJ1-2; tentatively, D is TRBD1 (6 bases). From germline, CDR1 is MDHEN and CDR2 SYDVKM. The CDR3 is 16 amino acids. Trimming shortened V by 1 base and J by 7 bases, and 19 bases separated the two germline ends.

At least ten counts were recorded for this clonotype. J is TRBJ2-7 and V is TRBV27; a possible D gene is TRBD2 (6 bases). V lost 3 bases, J lost 0 bases, and 15 bases lay in between. The CDR3 loop spans 16 amino acids. Germline assignment: CDR1 MNHEY and CDR2 SMNVEV (reference sequence). The CDR3 region is CASSLSATGSSYEQYF. Written as DNA, the CDR3 is TGTGCCAGCAGTTTGTCGGCGACCGGGAGCTCCTACGAGCAGTACTTC.

The chain joins TRBV11-2 to TRBJ2-1, with TRBD1 identical over 7 bases. From germline, CDR1 is SGHAT and CDR2 FQNNGV. V lost 4 bases and J lost 2; bases outside the gene matches: 11. CDR3 length: 17 residues. The DNA for the CDR3 is TGTGCCAGCAGCTCCTCCACAGGGGATAGCACCTACAATGAGCAGTTCTTC. This sequence encodes CASSSSTGDSTYNEQFF.